This TCR beta chain stems from a study of cytomegalovirus exposure and HLA in healthy donors. Trimming cost V 6 bases and J 3 bases; bases outside gene matches: 7. Germline assignment: CDR1 MGHDK and CDR2 SYGVNS. The CDR3 spans 15 residues. Primers: 60 Vbeta forward and 13 Jbeta reverse. Clones were read by immunoSEQ multiplex PCR, and TCRdb kept only the in-frame ones, dropping some. Of fewer than 100,000 clones in the sample, about 74% are singletons; the top ten hold less than 8.5%. As to this clone: The antigen remains unidentified.

Study-level results: The authors later linked a missense DCLRE1C variant to TCR beta V- and J-gene trimming.

The receptor was derived from a female donor in good health and CMV-seronegative. The sample comprised PBMCs. V usage is TRBV25-1 and J usage is TRBJ2-1, with 8 bases aligning to TRBD1. The CDR3 spells CASSAPGTGYNEQFF. In nucleotides, the CDR3 is TGTGCCAGCAGCGCCCCCGGGACAGGCTACAATGAGCAGTTCTTC.